These 10 T cell receptor beta chains share one sample of origin, sequenced in a study of cytomegalovirus exposure and HLA in healthy donors. 13 Jbeta primers and 60 Vbeta primers were used for the PCR. Generated by immunoSEQ multiplex PCR, the TCRdb table keeps only in-frame clones and is missing some. Counted here are approximately 150,000 clones, roughly 79% occurring once; the ten biggest clones make up 4.9%. The material sequenced was PBMCs. Source of these receptors: a woman aged 18 to 35 in good health and CMV-seropositive.

V gene TRBV10-3 combines with J gene TRBJ2-1, with TRBD2 matching over 12 bases. V shed 3 bases and J 1 base; nucleotides not matched to a gene: 1. The length of the CDR3 is 16 residues. Germline V CDR1 and CDR2: ENHRY, SYGVKD. CDR3: CAISDLAGGSYNEQFF. CDR3 DNA: TGTGCCATCAGTGACCTAGCGGGGGGGTCCTACAATGAGCAGTTCTTC.

The chain combines TRBV30 with TRBJ2-7; 8 bases match TRBD1. The ends lost 2 bases at V and 5 bases at J; junction bases unmatched: 5. The CDR3 runs 13 residues. CDR1 is GTSNPN, CDR2 SVGIG, per germline (reference sequence). The CDR3 region has the DNA TGTGCCTGGAGTATATGGACAGGGAACGAGCAGTACTTC. Amino acid sequence: CAWSIWTGNEQYF.

The chain is built from TRBV11-2 and TRBJ2-7; 15 bases align to TRBD2. The CDR3 is 17 amino acids. CDR1 SGHAT and CDR2 FQNNGV come from the germline V gene. Unmatched junction bases numbered 6, after V lost 5 bases and J lost 1 base. This chain's CDR3 is CASSRTSGGARSYEQYF. CDR3 DNA sequence: TGTGCCAGCAGCCGGACTAGCGGGGGGGCCCGGTCCTACGAGCAGTACTTC.

The chain carries TRBV11-1 and TRBJ2-5, with 8 positions matching TRBD2. From germline, CDR1 is SGHAT and CDR2 FQDESV (reference sequence). V lost 6 bases, J lost 0 bases, and 6 bases stayed unmatched. This CDR3 spans 15 amino acids. The CDR3 protein is CASSGGGLYQETQYF. The CDR3, as DNA: TGTGCCAGCAGTGGCGGGGGGCTTTACCAAGAGACCCAGTACTTC.

The genes are TRBV6-6 and TRBJ2-5, with a tentative D call TRBD2 (6 bases). The CDR3 spans 12 residues. Germline V gene lookup returns CDR1 MNHNY and CDR2 SVGAGI (reference sequence). Trimming stripped 8 bases from V and 7 bases from J, with 14 bases between. The CDR3 reads CASSDQGGTQYF. Written as DNA, the CDR3 is TGTGCCAGCTCTGATCAGGGAGGGACCCAGTACTTC.

This chain uses TRBV6-5 with TRBJ2-7; D gene ambiguous. V gave up 6 bases and J gave up 9 bases, with 15 bases separating them. CDR3 length: 12 amino acids. The germline V gene has CDR1 MNHEY and CDR2 SVGAGI. The CDR3 nucleotides are TGTGCCAGCAGAAGACTCGGCGGCGGGCAGTACTTC. Protein product: CASRRLGGGQYF.

The chain uses TRBV5-4 and TRBJ2-7; the match to TRBD2 covers 14 bases. Germline CDR1 is SGHNT and CDR2 is YYREEE (reference sequence). The trim removed 4 bases at V and 4 bases at J, leaving 7 bases unmatched. CDR3 length: 16 amino acids. The CDR3 nucleotides are TGTGCCAGCAGCCCCAGACTAGCGGGGGGGCCTTACGAGCAGTACTTC. Amino acids: CASSPRLAGGPYEQYF. The full variable domain, with the rest looked up from reference TRBV5-4 and TRBJ2-7, is ETGVTQSPTHLIKTRGQQVTLRCSSQSGHNTVSWYQQALGQGPQFIFQYYREEENGRGNFPPRFSGLQFPNYSSELNVNALELDDSALYLCASSPRLAGGPYEQYFGPGTRLTVT.

V gene TRBV2 combines with J gene TRBJ2-3; 11 bases align to TRBD1. The CDR3 has 18 residues. V lost 2 bases to trimming and J lost 3 bases; unmatched junction nucleotides: 10. Germline V gene data show CDR1 as SNHLY and CDR2 as FYNNEI. The CDR3 region has the DNA TGTGCCAGCAGTGAATCCATTCTGGGACAGGGGGTTACAGATACGCAGTATTTT. Residues: CASSESILGQGVTDTQYF.

The genes are TRBV9 and TRBJ1-2, with 7 nucleotides matching TRBD1. With V trimmed by 6 bases and J by 7 bases, 12 bases remained unmatched. CDR1 and CDR2 from the germline V gene are SGDLS and YYNGEE. The CDR3 spans 14 residues. In nucleotides, the CDR3 is TGTGCCAGCACCCCGGGACAGTTCTCATCTGGCTACACCTTC. Translated, it gives CASTPGQFSSGYTF. Together with reference TRBV9 and TRBJ1-2, the CDR3 gives the full variable domain: DSGVTQTPKHLITATGQRVTLRCSPRSGDLSVYWYQQSLDQGLQFLIQYYNGEERAKGNILERFSAQQFPDLHSELNLSSLELGDSALYFCASTPGQFSSGYTFGSGTRLTVV.

The chain couples TRBV19 to TRBJ2-2; maybe TRBD1 (6 bases). The CDR3 covers 13 residues. CDR1 LNHDA and CDR2 SQIVND come from the germline V gene (reference sequence). Deletions cut 5 bases from V and 5 bases from J, with 9 bases between. CDR3 nucleotide sequence: TGTGCCAGTAGTGAACAGGGAACCGGGGAGCTGTTTTTT. Translated, it gives CASSEQGTGELFF.